The 8 T cell receptor beta chains in this list originate from one sample, sequenced in a study of cytomegalovirus exposure and HLA in healthy donors. Method: immunoSEQ multiplex PCR; TCRdb's copy keeps in-frame clones and lacks some. The sample comprises about 63,000 clones, more than 80% of which are singletons, and roughly 1.2% rests with the top ten. Sample: PBMCs. The receptors originated from a woman in her late teens or twenties in good health and CMV-seronegative.

Of note for this clone: At one boundary the junction diverges from the germline segment, which might be a read error. The rearrangement joins TRBV2 to TRBJ1-4, with 9 bases lining up with TRBD1. This CDR3 comprises 17 residues. Germline CDR1 SNHLY, CDR2 FYNNEI. In nucleotides, the CDR3 is TGTGCCAGCATTGAAGGACAGGGGTTGCGGACTAATGAAAAACTGTTTTTT. Its protein product is CASIEGQGLRTNEKLFF.

This chain uses TRBV6-1 with TRBJ1-2; possible D gene TRBD1, 5 bases. The CDR3 has 16 amino acids. Germline CDR1 is MNHNS and CDR2 is SASEGT. The V end was cut by 1 base, the J end by 0 bases, with 12 bases between. The CDR3 loop reads CASSEVRQTANYGYTF. The CDR3 DNA follows: TGTGCCAGCAGTGAAGTCCGGCAGACAGCTAACTATGGCTACACCTTC.

The chain joins TRBV7-8 to TRBJ2-4, with 7 nucleotides matching TRBD2. This CDR3 is built from 14 residues. With 6 bases clipped from V and 7 bases from J, the junction kept 9 bases outside the gene matches. Germline CDR1 SGHVS, CDR2 FQNEAQ. CDR3 nucleotide sequence: TGTGCCAGCAGTGCCCGCGGGAGAGAGAACATTCAGTACTTC. Translation: CASSARGRENIQYF.

The V call is TRBV28, the J call TRBJ1-2; D is perhaps TRBD1 (5 bases). The germline V and J ends were trimmed by 3 bases and 7 bases, with 9 bases remaining between them. The CDR3 sequence is 12 residues long. Germline CDR1 reads MDHEN; CDR2 reads SYDVKM. CDR3: CASSFWGGGYTF. Written as DNA, the CDR3 is TGTGCCAGCAGTTTCTGGGGGGGTGGCTACACCTTC.

The chain recombines TRBV7-8 with TRBJ2-3; the D gene is possibly TRBD2 (6 bases). With 4 bases removed from V and 0 bases from J, the gap between germline ends came to 17 bases. This CDR3 has 17 residues. Germline V CDR1 and CDR2: SGHVS, FQNEAQ. The CDR3 sequence is CASSSRRSAGSTDTQYF. In DNA form, the CDR3 reads TGTGCCAGCAGCTCCAGGCGGTCCGCGGGAAGCACAGATACGCAGTATTTT.

The V and J genes are TRBV5-1 and TRBJ1-2; D remains unclear. The ends were cut back, 4 bases at V and 4 bases at J, with 14 bases in the middle. There are 14 residues in the CDR3. CDR1 and CDR2 from the germline V gene are SGHRS and YFSETQ. The CDR3 region has the DNA TGCGCCAGCAGCGACTCGGATTCACCCTATGGCTACACCTTC. Translating it yields CASSDSDSPYGYTF.

This clone was detected once. V is TRBV15 and J is TRBJ2-5, with D tentatively TRBD1 (6 bases). V gave up 6 bases and J gave up 4 bases, with 15 bases separating them. The CDR3 has 14 amino acids. Germline V gene lookup returns CDR1 LNHNV and CDR2 YYDKDF (reference sequence). The CDR3 bases are TGTGCCACCAGGAACGAACAGGGCACAGAGACCCAGTACTTC. This gives the protein CATRNEQGTETQYF.

The gene calls are TRBV2 and TRBJ2-1; TRBD2 is a possible D gene (6 bases). CDR3 length: 14 residues. Germline V lookup: CDR1 SNHLY, CDR2 FYNNEI. The V end lost 5 bases, the J end lost 6 bases, and 14 bases lay between the germline ends. The CDR3 sequence: CASSPGLGRNEQFF. Written as DNA, the CDR3 is TGTGCCAGCAGTCCGGGACTGGGTCGCAATGAGCAGTTCTTC.